What follows is one T cell receptor (beta chain) and its context. The antigen is not known. This entry comes from a study of T cell responses to AZD1222 COVID-19 vaccine. Points from the study as a whole: Following two doses of AZD1222, Spike-specific TCR breadth and depth rose.

Second-dose recipients at about 4 or about 12 weeks were treated as one pooled group. V lost 2 bases and J 2 bases, leaving 10 bases between the germline ends. Per the germline V gene, CDR1 is SEHNR and CDR2 is FQNEAQ (reference sequence). CDR3 length equals 15 residues. Clones were read by immunoSEQ multiplex PCR, and TCRdb kept only the in-frame ones, dropping some. In the table there are fewer than 100,000 clones, around 85% of which are singletons. Sequencing was performed on peripheral blood, taken 28 days after the second AZD1222 dose. The gene calls are TRBV7-9 and TRBJ2-1; no clear D gene. This clonotype was sampled from an adult who received the AZD1222 COVID-19 vaccine. The CDR3 sequence: CASSLKFGPYNEQFF. For the CDR3, the DNA is TGTGCCAGCAGCTTAAAGTTCGGTCCCTACAATGAGCAGTTCTTC.